This T cell receptor (beta chain) appears in the sequencing data of a study of PD-L1 blockade in urothelial cancer. As for the study in general: Starting in the mid-2010s, patients were given atezolizumab (1,200 mg intravenously every 3 weeks). Most patients, about 85% of the 29, were males with bladder-origin cancer.

Data came from immunoSEQ multiplex PCR; TCRdb stores just in-frame clones and leaves some out. The sample shows tens of thousands of clones, approximately 86% of them seen only once. Time point meaning: peripheral blood 6 weeks after treatment start. The sample here was PBMCs, taken around atezolizumab (anti-PD-L1) treatment. The sequence derives from a man in his 60s with urothelial cancer.

Here the CDR3 reads CASSLAPSGPELNYEQYF. In DNA, the CDR3 is TGTGCCAGCAGCTTAGCCCCGAGCGGCCCTGAACTCAACTACGAGCAGTACTTC. The chain is built from TRBV7-2 and TRBJ2-7; the D gene is possibly TRBD2 (5 bases). The V gene lost 0 bases and the J gene lost 3 bases, with 21 bases spanning the gap. The germline CDR1 and CDR2 sequences are SGHTA and FQGNSA. This CDR3 has 18 residues. Looking up the rest from reference TRBV7-2 and TRBJ2-7 gives the full variable domain: GAGVSQSPSNKVTEKGKDVELRCDPISGHTALYWYRQSLGQGLEFLIYFQGNSAPDKSGLPSDRFSAERTGGSVSTLTIQRTQQEDSAVYLCASSLAPSGPELNYEQYFGPGTRLTVT.